This T cell receptor beta chain was retrieved from a study of cytomegalovirus exposure and HLA in healthy donors. Study background: The roughly 130 validation repertoires used the same platform as the roughly 670 first-cohort repertoires (as reported by a later analysis). Study-wide findings and caveats: The study flagged some 180 TCR beta chains as cytomegalovirus-associated.

Germline V gives CDR1 MGHDK, CDR2 SYGVNS. The trim removed 6 bases at V and 8 bases at J, leaving 6 bases unmatched. The CDR3 runs to 14 residues. Notes on this clone: Its target is unknown.

Sequenced by immunoSEQ multiplex PCR; TCRdb stores in-frame clones only, minus some. The data show fewer than 400,000 clones, around 90% seen once. This chain joins TRBV25-1 and TRBJ2-1, with 11 bases lining up with TRBD2. The origin of this receptor is a man aged 30 to 39 in good health and CMV-seronegative. Sequenced material: PBMCs. The CDR3 bases are TGTGCCAGCAGATATAGCGGGGGGGAACATGAGCAGTTCTTC. Its translation: CASRYSGGEHEQFF.